The clone carrying this T cell receptor (beta chain) was picked up a small number of times. The target antigen is unknown. Trimming cost V 0 bases and J 4 bases, with 9 bases left between them. Germline-derived CDR1 and CDR2 are SGHTA and FQGNSA. CDR3 size: 14 residues. RNA transcripts served as the template for amplifying TCR beta CDR3 regions. The TCR CDR3 was amplified in a first-round RT-PCR using the HTBI primer set. One entry per CDR3 protein, called by TCRdb with MiXCR from the multiplex PCR reads. The table has about 640,000 distinct CDR3 sequences, roughly 20% seen once. The data derive from a study of T cells in Graves' hyperthyroidism and ophthalmopathy. Together with thyroid ultrasound, orbital computed tomography, serum thyroxine and TRAb, clinical symptoms were used for diagnoses. Each 10 ml fresh peripheral blood draw supplied the PBMCs. Overall study results and limits: In the blood, most expanded thyroid clonotypes above 0.001 appeared as well.

V and J are TRBV7-2 and TRBJ1-2; D may be TRBD1 (5 bases). The sample comprised blood. The TCR comes from a man aged 25-40 years with Graves' ophthalmopathy. CDR3 sequence (DNA): TGTGCCAGCAGCTTAGCATGGGGGGGCTATGGCTACACCTTC. Its protein is CASSLAWGGYGYTF.